Each of the 16 T cell receptor beta chains below was sequenced from the same sample in a study of blood T cell repertoires in COVID-19. TCRdb's table, derived via immunoSEQ multiplex PCR, lists solely in-frame clones and lacks some. There are some 400,000 clones in the sample; over 75% occur only once, and about 2.1% lies in the top ten. Sequencing used peripheral blood. These receptors all stem from a woman aged 55 to 70 with COVID-19, enrolled during active disease.

A note on this clone: This sample also contains other DNA sequences that code for the same CDR3. The V gene is TRBV5-6, the J gene TRBJ2-7; D is perhaps TRBD2 (6 bases). V was shortened by 1 base and J by 4 bases, with 6 bases between the two germline ends. This CDR3 contains 12 residues. Germline CDR1 and CDR2: SGHDT and YYEEEE. The CDR3 reads CASSLRGYEQYF. The CDR3 DNA follows: TGTGCCAGCAGCTTGCGGGGGTACGAGCAGTACTTC.

A few counts support this clone. The chain is built from TRBV5-5 and TRBJ2-2; 9 bases line up with TRBD1. The CDR3 is 15 amino acids. The ends lost 1 base at V and 3 bases at J; junction bases unmatched: 1. Germline values: CDR1 SGHKS, CDR2 YYEKEE (reference sequence). Here the CDR3 reads CASSLRQGDTGELFF. CDR3 in DNA: TGTGCCAGCAGCTTGAGACAGGGGGACACCGGGGAGCTGTTTTTT.

The rearrangement uses TRBV2 and TRBJ1-2; D gene ambiguous. The V gene lost 4 bases and the J gene lost 7 bases, with 13 bases spanning the gap. Germline CDR1 and CDR2: SNHLY and FYNNEI. The CDR3 spans 13 residues. CDR3 nucleotide sequence: TGTGCCAGCAGTGGTGAGGGTGAGGGTGGCTACACCTTC. Its translation: CASSGEGEGGYTF.

This chain connects TRBV5-5 to TRBJ1-3; D is perhaps TRBD1 (6 bases). The CDR3 covers 14 residues. Germline loops: CDR1 SGHKS, CDR2 YYEKEE (reference sequence). V lost 5 bases and J 0 bases, leaving 9 bases between the germline ends. CDR3 nucleotides: TGTGCCAGCAGAACACAGGGCTCTGGAAACACCATATATTTT. Residues: CASRTQGSGNTIYF.

The genes are TRBV6-1 and TRBJ1-6; tentative D call: TRBD1 (5 bases). The CDR3 contains 14 residues. CDR1 is MNHNS, CDR2 SASEGT, per germline. The V and J ends lost 2 bases and 7 bases respectively, with 9 bases between them. The CDR3 region is CASSEQGRNSPLHF. In DNA form, the CDR3 reads TGTGCCAGCAGTGAACAGGGTCGGAATTCACCCCTCCACTTT.

The genes are TRBV18 and TRBJ2-5; a weak D match, TRBD2 (7 bases). This CDR3 spans 16 amino acids. V was cut by 1 base and J by 5 bases, with 17 bases left in between. The germline V gene has CDR1 KGHSH and CDR2 LQKENI. CDR3 DNA sequence: TGTGCCAGCTCACCACAGGGGGGGAAATTGGTCGAGACCCAGTACTTC. It specifies CASSPQGGKLVETQYF.

This chain uses TRBV27 with TRBJ2-7, with TRBD1 matching over 9 bases. The CDR3 is made up of 15 amino acids. V gave up 5 bases and J gave up 2 bases; unmatched junction bases: 7. Germline V CDR1 and CDR2: MNHEY, SMNVEV (reference sequence). The CDR3 coding sequence is TGTGCCAGCAGTCCGGTACAGGGGGCCCCCTACGAGCAGTACTTC. Translating gives CASSPVQGAPYEQYF.

V usage is TRBV18 and J usage is TRBJ2-3; TRBD2 is a possible D gene (5 bases). The ends were cut back, 6 bases at V and 5 bases at J, with 15 bases in the middle. Germline V gene lookup returns CDR1 KGHSH and CDR2 LQKENI. This CDR3 has 14 amino acids. The CDR3 loop reads CASSTGVTRDTQYF. The CDR3 DNA sequence: TGTGCCAGCTCGACCGGGGTCACCCGAGATACGCAGTATTTT.

This clone was detected only once. The genes are TRBV13 and TRBJ1-3, with D perhaps matching TRBD1 (6 bases). V was shortened by 5 bases and J by 2 bases, with 13 bases between the two germline ends. Germline V gives CDR1 PRHDT, CDR2 FYEKMQ (reference sequence). The CDR3 runs 15 residues. CDR3 residues: CASSHRDTAGNTIYF. CDR3 coding DNA: TGTGCCAGCAGCCACCGGGACACCGCTGGAAACACCATATATTTT.

The chain's CDR3 is CATSGSYNEQFF. CDR3 in DNA: TGTGCCACCAGTGGGAGTTACAATGAGCAGTTCTTC. This rearrangement joins TRBV24-1 to TRBJ2-1; D unclear. This CDR3 has 12 residues. V lost 5 bases to trimming and J lost 4 bases, with 5 bases between them. Germline CDR1 reads KGHDR; CDR2 reads SFDVKD.

The V call is TRBV5-5, the J call TRBJ2-3; 8 positions match TRBD1. From germline, CDR1 is SGHKS and CDR2 YYEKEE (reference sequence). The CDR3 is made up of 13 amino acids. Germline trimming cut 7 bases from V and 4 bases from J; bases unmatched to any gene: 5. CDR3 sequence: CASGTGPPDTQYF. The CDR3, as DNA: TGTGCCAGCGGGACAGGCCCCCCAGATACGCAGTATTTT.

The V gene is TRBV20-1, the J gene TRBJ1-2; no clear D. The ends were cut back, 3 bases at V and 7 bases at J, with 12 bases in the middle. Per germline, CDR1 DFQATT and CDR2 SNEGSKA (reference sequence). The CDR3 spans 12 residues. As DNA, the CDR3 is TGCAGTGCTAGTTGGGAGGCTTTTGGCTACACCTTC. Translating it yields CSASWEAFGYTF.

The CDR3 loop reads CAAGRGYQPQHF. CDR3 bases: TGTGCCGCCGGGCGGGGGTATCAGCCCCAGCATTTT. J is TRBJ1-5 and V is TRBV28, with a possible D match to TRBD1 (5 bases). The V end was cut by 11 bases, the J end by 5 bases, with 13 bases between. The CDR3 spans 12 residues. CDR1 MDHEN and CDR2 SYDVKM come from the germline V gene.

This chain connects TRBV5-5 to TRBJ1-1; D not resolved. CDR1 and CDR2 (germline): SGHKS, YYEKEE (reference sequence). This CDR3 spans 14 amino acids. Trimming took 4 bases from V and 5 from J, leaving 15 bases between them. The CDR3 here is CASSPWGVQTEAFF. DNA for the CDR3: TGTGCCAGCAGCCCCTGGGGAGTGCAAACTGAAGCTTTCTTT.

This clone was seen a handful of times. The chain carries TRBV23-1 and TRBJ1-4; D uncertain. TRBV23-1 is an open reading frame, and its role is uncertain. The germline V and J ends were trimmed by 0 bases and 0 bases, with 8 bases remaining between them. The CDR3 is 16 amino acids. This CDR3 reads CASSQSAIPTNEKLFF. CDR3 nucleotide sequence: TGCGCCAGCAGTCAATCGGCCATACCAACTAATGAAAAACTGTTTTTT.

V is TRBV6-4 and J is TRBJ2-3; 8 nucleotides agree with TRBD2. CDR3 length: 15 amino acids. CDR1 is MRHNA and CDR2 is SNTAGT in the germline V gene. Losses at the gene ends were 5 bases for V and 6 bases for J; bases not matched to a gene: 10. CDR3: CASSRRGGFSDTQYF. The CDR3 DNA is TGTGCCAGCAGTCGACGGGGGGGCTTTTCCGATACGCAGTATTTT.